This is a list of T cell receptor beta chains from one sample in a study of shared clonotypes between healthy human individuals. Produced via immunoSEQ multiplex PCR; TCRdb's table is partial and in-frame only. The sample lists over a million clones, around 97% occurring once. Sequencing input: naive CD4+ T cells sorted from blood. The receptors derive from a young man in good health. The CDR3 runs from the conserved cysteine through the conserved F or W. A D gene is named only where the DNA matches it firmly. Rows may omit the clone size; those that give it use once, few, many or a size class.

size	V	J	D	CDR3	DNA
NA	TRBV7-9	TRBJ2-7	NA	CASSPLGGTTYEQYF	TGTGCCAGCAGCCCCTTAGGTGGGACCACCTACGAGCAGTACTTC
NA	TRBV19	TRBJ2-3	TRBD2	CASATGPTSGYTQYF	TGTGCCAGTGCTACAGGACCGACTAGCGGGTATACGCAGTATTTT
once	TRBV2	TRBJ1-5	NA	CASSEALHWGKPQHF	TGTGCCAGCAGTGAAGCGCTTCATTGGGGAAAGCCCCAGCATTTT
NA	TRBV5-4	TRBJ1-1	NA	CASSLDRTRNTEAFF	TGTGCCAGCAGCTTGGACAGGACAAGGAACACTGAAGCTTTCTTT
NA	TRBV2	TRBJ2-1	NA	CASSAESPSDNNEQFF	TGTGCCAGCAGTGCCGAAAGCCCTAGCGATAACAATGAGCAGTTCTTC
NA	TRBV28	TRBJ2-2	NA	CASSFRVWTGELFF	TGTGCCAGCAGTTTTAGGGTTTGGACCGGGGAGCTGTTTTTT
NA	TRBV2	TRBJ2-7	NA	CASRASGEQYF	TGTGCCAGCAGGGCTAGTGGCGAGCAGTACTTC
NA	TRBV27	TRBJ1-2	NA	CASSLGRGPQSGGYTF	TGTGCCAGCAGTTTAGGCCGCGGGCCTCAGTCGGGGGGCTACACCTTC
NA	TRBV5-5	TRBJ2-7	TRBD2	CASSPLLGTTLHEQYF	TGTGCCAGCAGCCCACTCCTAGGGACTACTCTCCACGAGCAGTACTTC
NA	TRBV7-9	TRBJ1-1	TRBD1	CASSRDRDGEAFF	TGTGCCAGCAGCCGCGACAGGGACGGTGAAGCTTTCTTT
NA	TRBV10-1	TRBJ2-7	NA	CASRRTGSHEQYF	TGCGCCAGCAGAAGAACAGGGTCCCACGAGCAGTACTTC
NA	TRBV27	TRBJ2-1	TRBD2	CASRSYPSGRRNEQFF	TGTGCCAGCAGGTCTTACCCTAGCGGGAGACGCAATGAGCAGTTCTTC
once	TRBV27	TRBJ1-1	NA	CASSPPGNTEAFF	TGTGCCAGCAGTCCGCCAGGGAACACTGAAGCTTTCTTT
NA	TRBV6-5	TRBJ1-2	NA	CASSYGQNYGYTF	TGTGCCAGCAGTTACGGTCAGAACTATGGCTACACCTTC
NA	TRBV4-3	TRBJ2-1	NA	CASSQVGERSHEQFF	TGCGCCAGCAGCCAAGTTGGTGAAAGGAGCCATGAGCAGTTCTTC
NA	TRBV7-6	TRBJ2-3	TRBD2	CASGRGTSGRFTDTQYF	TGTGCCAGCGGGAGGGGGACTAGCGGGAGGTTTACAGATACGCAGTATTTT
NA	TRBV28	TRBJ2-2	TRBD2	CASSLRAGVSTGELFF	TGTGCCAGCAGTTTGAGGGCGGGAGTGAGCACCGGGGAGCTGTTTTTT
NA	TRBV28	TRBJ2-5	TRBD2	CASSFLQGGRETQYF	TGTGCCAGCAGTTTCTTGCAGGGAGGGCGGGAGACCCAGTACTTC
NA	TRBV11-2	TRBJ2-1	TRBD1	CASCRDSRTHEQFF	TGTGCCAGTTGCCGGGACAGCCGTACACATGAGCAGTTCTTC
NA	TRBV7-2	TRBJ1-5	NA	CASSRDILNQPQHF	TGTGCCAGCAGCCGCGACATTTTAAATCAGCCCCAGCATTTT